This T cell receptor beta chain was captured in a study of T-cell reconstitution after alpha-beta-depleted transplantation in children. This CDR3 region has 13 residues. Note on this clonotype: Germline and junction disagree at one end, which may indicate a read error.

Unique molecular identifiers featured in how the TCRbeta library was prepared. TCRdb redid the calling of the PCR reads with MiXCR, one entry per CDR3 protein. The data show a few hundred thousand distinct CDR3 sequences, with about a tenth seen just once and 5% to 7% held by the top ten. The origin of this receptor is a human donor who donated a stem cell graft to a child with acute lymphoblastic leukemia. This specimen consisted of PBMCs from the stem cell graft donor, obtained from the stem cell graft. This chain joins TRBV12-3 or TRBV12-4 and TRBJ1-1; TRBD1 aligns across 7 bases. CDR3 sequence: CASSLERDRERIF. The CDR3 DNA follows: TGTGCCAGCAGTTTAGAAAGAGACAGGGAAAGGATCTTT.